This TCR beta chain was obtained from a study of T cells in Graves' hyperthyroidism and ophthalmopathy. Exclusion followed for patients with uncontrolled infection, other autoimmune disease, pregnancy or lactation. On the basis of clinical symptoms, serum thyroxine and TRAb, thyroid ultrasound and orbital computed tomography, diagnoses were made. The investigators amplified TCR beta CDR3 regions from RNA transcripts. In the first-round RT-PCR of the TCR CDR3, the HTBI primer set was used. MiXCR was run by TCRdb on the multiplex PCR reads, yielding one entry per CDR3 protein. The sample has 250,000 to 300,000 distinct CDR3 sequences; about 14% are singletons. Germline CDR1 is SGHNT and CDR2 is YYREEE (reference sequence). The CDR3 has 14 residues. Study-wide findings and caveats: Most clonotypes that expanded in the thyroid above 0.001 also showed up in blood. Ophthalmopathy got predicted by the model a median about six months before its onset.

This clonotype occurred once. Its antigen is unknown. Being one base from a much bigger clone, this may be a read error. The J gene is TRBJ1-1, the V gene TRBV5-4, with a tentative D call TRBD1 (6 bases). Sequenced material: blood. The origin of this receptor is a woman in her thirties with Graves' hyperthyroidism that later progressed to Graves' ophthalmopathy. The CDR3 loop is CASSLRGGKTEASF. CDR3 bases: TGTGCCAGCAGCTTGAGAGGGGGTAAGACTGAAGCTTCCTTT.